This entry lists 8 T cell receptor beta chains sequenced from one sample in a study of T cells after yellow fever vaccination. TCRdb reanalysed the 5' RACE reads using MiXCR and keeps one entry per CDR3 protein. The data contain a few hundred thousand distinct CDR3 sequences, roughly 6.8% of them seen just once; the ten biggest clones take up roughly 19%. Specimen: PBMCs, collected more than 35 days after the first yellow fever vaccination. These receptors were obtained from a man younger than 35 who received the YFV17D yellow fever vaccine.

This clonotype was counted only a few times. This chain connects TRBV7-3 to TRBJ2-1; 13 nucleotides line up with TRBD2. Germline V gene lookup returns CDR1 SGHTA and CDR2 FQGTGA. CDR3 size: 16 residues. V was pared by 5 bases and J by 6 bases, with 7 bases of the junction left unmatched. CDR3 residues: CASSRKGTSGANEQFF. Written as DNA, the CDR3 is TGTGCCAGCAGCCGCAAAGGGACTAGCGGGGCCAATGAGCAGTTCTTC.

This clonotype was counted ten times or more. The CDR3 sequence: CASSPPSGVTDTQYF. The CDR3 DNA follows: TGTGCCAGCTCACCTCCTTCCGGGGTTACAGATACGCAGTATTTT. The chain links TRBV18 to TRBJ2-3; tentative D call: TRBD2 (5 bases). CDR1 and CDR2 (germline): KGHSH, LQKENI. The CDR3 has 15 amino acids. V was pared by 3 bases and J by 3 bases, with 13 bases between. The full variable domain, its missing parts supplied by reference TRBV18 and TRBJ2-3, is NAGVMQNPRHLVRRRGQEARLRCSPMKGHSHVYWYRQLPEEGLKFMVYLQKENIIDESGMPKERFSAEFPKEGPSILRIQQVVRGDSAAYFCASSPPSGVTDTQYFGPGTRLTVL.

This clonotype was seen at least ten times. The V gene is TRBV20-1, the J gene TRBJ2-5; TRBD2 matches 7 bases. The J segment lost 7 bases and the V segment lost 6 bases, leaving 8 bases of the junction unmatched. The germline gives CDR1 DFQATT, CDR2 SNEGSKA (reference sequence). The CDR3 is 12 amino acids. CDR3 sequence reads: CSAPTSLTTQYF. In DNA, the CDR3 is TGCAGTGCACCGACTAGCTTGACGACCCAGTACTTC.

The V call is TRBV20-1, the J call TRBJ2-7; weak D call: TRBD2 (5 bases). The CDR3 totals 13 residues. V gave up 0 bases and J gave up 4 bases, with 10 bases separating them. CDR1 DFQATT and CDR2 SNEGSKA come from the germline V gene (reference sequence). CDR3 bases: TGCAGTGCTAGAGATTCTAGCCGGTACGAGCAGTACTTC. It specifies CSARDSSRYEQYF.

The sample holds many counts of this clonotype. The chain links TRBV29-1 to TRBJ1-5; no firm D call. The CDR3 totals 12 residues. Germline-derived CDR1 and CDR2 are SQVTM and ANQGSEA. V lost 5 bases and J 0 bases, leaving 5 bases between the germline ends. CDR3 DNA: TGCAGCGTTCGGGATAGCAATCAGCCCCAGCATTTT. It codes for CSVRDSNQPQHF.

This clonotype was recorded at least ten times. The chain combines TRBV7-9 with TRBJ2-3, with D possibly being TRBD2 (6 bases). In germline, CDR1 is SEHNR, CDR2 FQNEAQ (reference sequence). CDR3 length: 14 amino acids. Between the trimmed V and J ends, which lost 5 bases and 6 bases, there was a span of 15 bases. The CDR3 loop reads CASSPSGGYDTQYF. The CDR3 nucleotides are TGTGCCAGCAGCCCATCTGGGGGGTATGATACGCAGTATTTT.

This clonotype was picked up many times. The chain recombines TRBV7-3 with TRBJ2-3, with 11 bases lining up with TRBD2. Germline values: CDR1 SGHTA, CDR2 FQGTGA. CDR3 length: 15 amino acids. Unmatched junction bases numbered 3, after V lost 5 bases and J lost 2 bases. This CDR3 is CASSRLAGTTDTQYF. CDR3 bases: TGTGCCAGCAGCCGACTAGCGGGGACCACAGATACGCAGTATTTT.

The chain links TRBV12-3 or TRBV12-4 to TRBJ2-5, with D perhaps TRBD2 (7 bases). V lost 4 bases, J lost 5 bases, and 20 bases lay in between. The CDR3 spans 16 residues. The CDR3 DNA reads TGTGCCAGCAGTTGCGATTACCGGGGGGCTTGGGAGACCCAGTACTTC. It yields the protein CASSCDYRGAWETQYF.